This TCR beta chain was obtained from a study of vaccination and CD4 T cells after COVID-19. The study sequenced cultured CD4+ T cell DNA using the Oncomine TCR Beta short-read assay. Genomic DNA from cultured CD4+ T cells was extracted. TCRdb redid the calling of the PCR reads with MiXCR, one entry per CDR3 protein. Here the sample spans some 10,000 distinct CDR3 sequences, 34% being singletons. Notes on this clonotype: The antigen is undetermined.

The germline V gene encodes CDR1 MDHEN and CDR2 SYDVKM. The CDR3 covers 14 residues. The ends were cut back, 7 bases at V and 5 bases at J, with 15 bases in the middle. Treatment given: approximately 9-day PBMC culture with coronavirus spike peptide pools or control peptides (ViraFEST assay). The unexposed donor gave CD4+ T cells before the COVID-19 pandemic (2011-2018). Peptide-pool expansion of antigen-specific T cells preceded TCR sequencing in ViraFEST. The TCR was taken from a human donor in good health. The rearrangement joins TRBV28 to TRBJ1-5; D is unresolved. The sample comprised CD4+ T cells from blood, cultured in vitro. The DNA of the CDR3 is TGTGCCAGCACGAACCCGCCCCTCTATCAGCCCCAGCATTTT. Protein: CASTNPPLYQPQHF.